The 18 T cell receptor beta chains listed next were all sequenced from one sample in a study of shared clonotypes between healthy human individuals. Naive CD8 cells lacked CD45RO and underwent positive selection for CCR7, leaving out terminally differentiated effector memory CD45RA+ cells. Clones were sequenced by immunoSEQ multiplex PCR, and TCRdb holds only the in-frame ones, with some missing. The sample consists of about 2.1 million clones, 85% to 95% of them appearing once. The sample consisted of naive CD8+ T cells from PBMCs. All receptors come from a man aged 18-30 years in good health. Some clones in this sample may be carry-over from other donors' samples.

This chain connects TRBV27 to TRBJ1-5; no firm D call. Germline values: CDR1 MNHEY, CDR2 SMNVEV (reference sequence). Trimming pared 6 bases from V and 1 base from J, leaving 13 bases between. The CDR3 covers 15 residues. CDR3 nucleotide sequence: TGTGCCAGCAGCAATAATATCAGGAGCAATCAGCCCCAGCATTTT. The encoded protein is CASSNNIRSNQPQHF.

The CDR3 DNA sequence: TGTGCCTGGAGTACGACAGGGGGTCGCCCCTACAATGAGCAGTTCTTC. Translated, it gives CAWSTTGGRPYNEQFF. The V gene is TRBV30, the J gene TRBJ2-1; 9 bases line up with TRBD1. CDR3 length: 16 amino acids. Germline CDR1 is GTSNPN and CDR2 is SVGIG (reference sequence). V dropped 2 bases and J dropped 2; count of bases not matched to a gene: 7.

This clone was seen once. The rearrangement links TRBV5-6 to TRBJ2-7, with D perhaps TRBD2 (5 bases). Trimming stripped 1 base from V and 2 bases from J, with 10 bases between. Per germline, CDR1 SGHDT and CDR2 YYEEEE. The CDR3 sequence is 14 residues long. The CDR3, as DNA: TGTGCCAGCAGCTTGAGTGCGGGCACCTACGAGCAGTACTTC. It codes for CASSLSAGTYEQYF.

The chain couples TRBV27 to TRBJ1-2, with D perhaps matching TRBD1 (5 bases). The CDR3 length is 14 residues. Germline V gives CDR1 MNHEY, CDR2 SMNVEV (reference sequence). Trimming shortened V by 6 bases and J by 8 bases, and 19 bases separated the two germline ends. The CDR3 protein is CASSPSPGVGGYTF. The CDR3 region has the DNA TGTGCCAGCAGCCCTAGTCCGGGGGTTGGAGGCTACACCTTC.

The chain combines TRBV7-6 with TRBJ2-1; weak D call: TRBD2 (5 bases). The V end lost 5 bases, the J end lost 6 bases, and 14 bases lay between the germline ends. CDR1 SGHVS and CDR2 FNYEAQ come from the germline V gene. CDR3 length equals 14 residues. CDR3 in amino acids: CASSITRSGNEQFF. Here the CDR3 DNA reads TGTGCCAGCAGCATTACTAGGAGTGGCAATGAGCAGTTCTTC.

The CDR3 here is CASSFVTGTSAHEQYF. CDR3 bases: TGTGCCAGTAGTTTCGTCACCGGGACTAGCGCTCACGAGCAGTACTTC. The J gene is TRBJ2-7, the V gene TRBV19; 10 bases map to TRBD2. Trimming cost V 5 bases and J 5 bases; bases outside gene matches: 12. This CDR3 is 16 amino acids long. Germline loops: CDR1 LNHDA, CDR2 SQIVND (reference sequence).

A remark on this clone: At the DNA level, this CDR3 is encoded by other sequences in the same sample as well. J is TRBJ2-7 and V is TRBV7-2; the D is unclear. This CDR3 is 12 amino acids long. The V gene's germline CDR1 is SGHTA and CDR2 FQGNSA. V was trimmed by 5 bases and J by 0 bases, leaving 5 bases between them. CDR3 in amino acids: CASSPSSYEQYF. CDR3 DNA sequence: TGTGCCAGCAGCCCCAGCTCCTACGAGCAGTACTTC.

The CDR3 region is CASSPGHGNEQFF. In nucleotides, the CDR3 is TGTGCCAGCAGCCCCGGCCATGGGAATGAGCAGTTCTTC. V usage is TRBV7-9 and J usage is TRBJ2-1, with no clear D. V lost 5 bases and J lost 7, with 12 bases in between. This CDR3 has 13 residues. The germline gives CDR1 SEHNR, CDR2 FQNEAQ (reference sequence).

V gene TRBV5-6 combines with J gene TRBJ2-1, with 7 bases identical to TRBD2. V lost 3 bases to trimming and J lost 4 bases; unmatched junction nucleotides: 10. Germline V lookup: CDR1 SGHDT, CDR2 YYEEEE. The length of the CDR3 is 16 residues. The CDR3 DNA is TGTGCCAGCAGCTGGACTCCTGGCGGGAGTTACAATGAGCAGTTCTTC. Its protein product is CASSWTPGGSYNEQFF. The full variable domain, with the rest looked up from reference TRBV5-6 and TRBJ2-1, is DAGVTQSPTHLIKTRGQQVTLRCSPKSGHDTVSWYQQALGQGPQFIFQYYEEEERQRGNFPDRFSGHQFPNYSSELNVNALLLGDSALYLCASSWTPGGSYNEQFFGPGTRLTVL.

J is TRBJ2-3 and V is TRBV7-9; maybe TRBD1 (5 bases). With 5 bases removed from V and 6 bases from J, the gap between germline ends came to 18 bases. The CDR3 has 15 amino acids. Germline V gene lookup returns CDR1 SEHNR and CDR2 FQNEAQ (reference sequence). The CDR3 loop is CASSTRQTAQDTQYF. The CDR3 DNA follows: TGTGCCAGCAGCACGCGACAGACAGCACAGGATACGCAGTATTTT.

The V gene is TRBV27, the J gene TRBJ1-2; D possibly corresponds to TRBD1 (5 bases). Germline V CDR1 and CDR2: MNHEY, SMNVEV (reference sequence). The ends were cut back, 7 bases at V and 2 bases at J, with 14 bases in the middle. The CDR3 length is 14 residues. The CDR3 sequence: CASKLTGGNYGYTF. The CDR3 DNA sequence: TGTGCCAGCAAACTTACGGGGGGGAACTATGGCTACACCTTC.

The CDR3 region has the DNA TGTGCCAGCAGCCAGGGGACAGGGGGACATGGCTACACCTTC. Translation gives CASSQGTGGHGYTF. This chain links TRBV4-2 with TRBJ1-2; 11 nucleotides match TRBD1. The CDR3 is 14 amino acids. V lost 3 bases and J lost 6; bases outside the gene matches: 3. The germline CDR1 and CDR2 sequences are LGHNA and YNFKEQ.

About this clone itself: In the same sample, other DNA sequences code for this CDR3. The chain links TRBV27 to TRBJ2-1, with a tentative D call TRBD1 (5 bases). The V gene lost 3 bases and the J gene lost 0 bases, with 9 bases spanning the gap. The CDR3 totals 15 residues. The germline V gene encodes CDR1 MNHEY and CDR2 SMNVEV (reference sequence). The DNA for the CDR3 is TGTGCCAGCAGTTTGGGGCAGCTCTCCTACAATGAGCAGTTCTTC. Amino acid sequence: CASSLGQLSYNEQFF.

The chain couples TRBV9 to TRBJ2-5; TRBD1 aligns across 9 bases. This CDR3 contains 14 residues. V shed 4 bases, J shed 5 bases, and the junction held 6 bases outside the gene matches. Germline-derived CDR1 and CDR2 are SGDLS and YYNGEE. The DNA of the CDR3 is TGTGCCAGCAGCCCATCCGGGACAGGGGAGACCCAGTACTTC. Protein product: CASSPSGTGETQYF.

This clone was counted once. The V gene is TRBV7-2, the J gene TRBJ2-3, with a tentative D call TRBD2 (6 bases). V was cut by 4 bases and J by 5 bases, with 19 bases left in between. The germline gives CDR1 SGHTA, CDR2 FQGNSA. The CDR3 is made up of 16 amino acids. The CDR3: CASSSGLNRVEDTQYF. The DNA for the CDR3 is TGTGCCAGCAGCTCGGGACTGAATCGTGTGGAAGATACGCAGTATTTT.

The rearrangement joins TRBV5-1 to TRBJ2-7; a possible D gene is TRBD1 (5 bases). Germline V gene sequence: CDR1 SGHRS, CDR2 YFSETQ. V dropped 4 bases and J dropped 3 bases, with 20 bases sitting between them. The CDR3 is 16 residues long. The CDR3 loop is CASSPKTVRADYEQYF. CDR3 coding DNA: TGCGCCAGCAGCCCCAAGACAGTTCGGGCTGACTACGAGCAGTACTTC.

This chain joins TRBV30 and TRBJ1-2; no reliable D call. Germline V gives CDR1 GTSNPN, CDR2 SVGIG (reference sequence). Trimming shortened V by 2 bases and J by 0 bases, and 4 bases separated the two germline ends. The CDR3 length is 12 residues. CDR3 bases: TGTGCCTGGAGTTCCTCTAACTATGGCTACACCTTC. Translated, it gives CAWSSSNYGYTF.

The table lists this clone with a few counts. This sample includes further DNA sequences coding for the same CDR3. The chain has TRBV7-9 and TRBJ2-5; 8 bases match TRBD1. This CDR3 has 15 amino acids. Germline V gene lookup returns CDR1 SEHNR and CDR2 FQNEAQ (reference sequence). The V and J ends lost 4 bases and 2 bases, in that order; junction bases with no gene match: 6. The CDR3 DNA follows: TGTGCCAGCAGCTCTAGGACAGGGACACAAGAGACCCAGTACTTC. It codes for CASSSRTGTQETQYF.